The 32 T cell receptor beta chains listed next were all sequenced from one sample in a study of Graves' ophthalmopathy and Graves' hyperthyroidism. For repertoire sequencing, the TCR beta CDR3 regions were amplified from RNA transcripts. First-round RT-PCR with HTBI primers preceded a second-round multiplex PCR. Each CDR3 protein gets one entry after TCRdb re-called the multiplex PCR reads with MiXCR. Counted here are 350,000 to 400,000 distinct CDR3 sequences, approximately 20% occurring once; the ten biggest clones make up about 1.4%. The sequenced sample consisted of peripheral blood. The source of these receptors is a woman younger than 30 with Graves' ophthalmopathy.

DNA for the CDR3: TGTGCCAGCAGCTTAGCATCAGGGGGCATTGGCAATCAGCCCCAGCATTTT. It encodes CASSLASGGIGNQPQHF. V and J are TRBV11-1 and TRBJ1-5, with TRBD1 matching 8 bases. CDR3 length: 17 amino acids. Trimming cost V 0 bases and J 2 bases; bases outside gene matches: 6. CDR1 SGHAT and CDR2 FQDESV come from the germline V gene (reference sequence).

There are many counts of this clonotype. This sequence joins TRBV6-1 and TRBJ2-7; possible D gene TRBD1, 5 bases. Germline lookup yields CDR1 MNHNS and CDR2 SASEGT. The CDR3 extends over 14 amino acids. With 1 base removed from V and 5 bases from J, the gap between germline ends came to 12 bases. DNA of the CDR3: TGTGCCAGCAGTGAAGAGGCAGGGTTCGACGAGCAGTACTTC. Translating it yields CASSEEAGFDEQYF.

The sample holds many counts of this clonotype. The chain has TRBV25-1 and TRBJ2-5; D is possibly TRBD1 or TRBD2 (5 bases each). V was clipped by 5 bases and J by 4 bases, with 11 bases between them. The CDR3 consists of 13 residues. Germline CDR1 reads MGHDK; CDR2 reads SYGVNS. The CDR3 coding sequence is TGTGCCAGCAGTTCTCGTGGGGGAGAGACCCAGTACTTC. Its protein product is CASSSRGGETQYF.

The chain couples TRBV19 to TRBJ1-5; 11 positions agree with TRBD1. Germline CDR1 is LNHDA and CDR2 is SQIVND (reference sequence). This CDR3 spans 14 amino acids. V was clipped by 3 bases and J by 5 bases; unmatched bases: 0. The DNA of the CDR3 is TGTGCCAGTAGTATGGACAGGGGGCATCAGCCCCAGCATTTT. Protein: CASSMDRGHQPQHF.

Ten or more counts support this clonotype. CDR3 DNA: TGCAGCGTCCTCCAAGAGGGTGTCGCTTTCTTT. Translation gives CSVLQEGVAFF. The chain has TRBV29-1 and TRBJ1-1, with D unclear. Germline assignment: CDR1 SQVTM and CDR2 ANQGSEA. The length of the CDR3 is 11 residues. Trimming cost V 6 bases and J 11 bases, with 16 bases left between them.

This chain joins TRBV20-1 and TRBJ2-5, with 14 bases lining up with TRBD2. The germline gives CDR1 DFQATT, CDR2 SNEGSKA (reference sequence). With V trimmed by 6 bases and J by 4 bases, 10 bases remained unmatched. The CDR3 is 16 residues long. The CDR3 DNA reads as TGCAGTGCCACGGGACTAGCGGGAGTATGGGGAGAGACCCAGTACTTC. Translation: CSATGLAGVWGETQYF.

This clonotype has a count of ten or more. This chain connects TRBV6-1 to TRBJ1-1; D call uncertain. Germline CDR1 is MNHNS and CDR2 is SASEGT. V was cut by 6 bases and J by 6 bases, with 17 bases left in between. The CDR3 loop spans 14 amino acids. CDR3 loop: CASSDAGGSAEAFF. CDR3 bases: TGTGCCAGCAGCGACGCAGGAGGGTCGGCTGAAGCTTTCTTT.

This clonotype was recorded at least ten times. The chain is built from TRBV3-1 and TRBJ1-1; TRBD1 is a possible D gene (6 bases). Between the trimmed V and J ends, which lost 0 bases and 4 bases, there was a span of 12 bases. Per germline, CDR1 LGHDT and CDR2 YNNKEL (reference sequence). The CDR3 has 15 residues. The CDR3 spells CASSQDRGGGTEAFF. The CDR3 DNA reads TGTGCCAGCAGCCAAGATCGAGGGGGAGGCACTGAAGCTTTCTTT.

This clonotype was seen ten or more times. This chain links TRBV6-2 or TRBV6-3 with TRBJ2-5; D gene unclear. Trimming took 0 bases from V and 5 from J, leaving 13 bases between them. The CDR3 spans 15 residues. Germline CDR1 MNHEY, CDR2 SVGEGT. As DNA, the CDR3 is TGTGCCAGCAGTTACTCCCTGGTCTCGGCGGAGACCCAGTACTTC. Its translation is CASSYSLVSAETQYF.

The sample holds many counts of this clonotype. This rearrangement joins TRBV28 to TRBJ1-6; 10 nucleotides align to TRBD1. CDR1 MDHEN and CDR2 SYDVKM come from the germline V gene. The CDR3 covers 15 residues. J lost 2 bases, V lost 6 bases, and 1 base had no gene match. The CDR3 region is CASRGQGTYNSPLHF. The CDR3 nucleotides read TGTGCCAGCAGGGGACAGGGGACCTATAATTCACCCCTCCACTTT.

The table lists this clonotype with many counts. The chain links TRBV7-2 to TRBJ2-7, with 7 nucleotides matching TRBD2. Germline CDR1 and CDR2: SGHTA and FQGNSA. V shed 5 bases, J shed 9 bases, and the junction held 16 bases outside the gene matches. CDR3 length: 15 amino acids. CDR3 DNA sequence: TGTGCCAGCAGCCCCTCGATGAGCGGGGCCCACGGGCAGTACTTC. Translated: CASSPSMSGAHGQYF.

The V call is TRBV9, the J call TRBJ1-2; TRBD1 might be the D (5 bases). This CDR3 region has 15 residues. V was pared by 0 bases and J by 0 bases, with 9 bases between. Germline assignment: CDR1 SGDLS and CDR2 YYNGEE. This CDR3 reads CASSVDGGANYGYTF. For the CDR3, the DNA is TGTGCCAGCAGCGTAGATGGGGGAGCTAACTATGGCTACACCTTC.

Many counts were recorded for this clonotype. A junction end diverges from the germline sequence, so it may reflect a read error. The chain recombines TRBV12-3 or TRBV12-4 with TRBJ1-3, with TRBD1 as a possible D gene (5 bases). The CDR3 is 15 amino acids. This CDR3 is CACSPPTGSGNTIYF. The CDR3 DNA sequence: TGTGCCTGCAGCCCCCCCACAGGTTCTGGAAACACCATATATTTT.

J is TRBJ2-7 and V is TRBV27, with TRBD2 matching 13 bases. The J segment lost 3 bases and the V segment lost 6 bases, leaving 5 bases of the junction unmatched. The germline V gene encodes CDR1 MNHEY and CDR2 SMNVEV (reference sequence). CDR3 length equals 15 residues. CDR3 sequence (DNA): TGTGCCAGCAGGTTGTGGACTAGCGGGGGCTACGAGCAGTACTTC. Translating gives CASRLWTSGGYEQYF.

This clonotype was counted many times. The chain couples TRBV7-2 to TRBJ2-7; tentatively, D is TRBD2 (5 bases). Germline V gene data show CDR1 as SGHTA and CDR2 as FQGNSA. The CDR3 covers 13 residues. The germline V and J ends were trimmed by 1 base and 2 bases, with 6 bases remaining between them. CDR3 nucleotides: TGTGCCAGCAGCTTAGGGAGGACCTACGAGCAGTACTTC. As protein: CASSLGRTYEQYF.

This clonotype showed up just a few times. The J gene is TRBJ1-1, the V gene TRBV12-3 or TRBV12-4, with 9 bases lining up with TRBD1. The CDR3 contains 15 residues. The trim removed 0 bases at V and 5 bases at J, leaving 4 bases unmatched. The CDR3 nucleotides are TGTGCCAGCAGTTTAGCGGGACAGGGCTCAACTGAAGCTTTCTTT. Protein sequence: CASSLAGQGSTEAFF.

At least ten counts were recorded for this clonotype. This rearrangement joins TRBV2 to TRBJ1-1; TRBD1 might be the D (6 bases). Germline V gene sequence: CDR1 SNHLY, CDR2 FYNNEI. With 4 bases removed from V and 0 bases from J, the gap between germline ends came to 9 bases. The CDR3 has 14 amino acids. CDR3 residues: CASSGQAMNTEAFF. The DNA of the CDR3 is TGTGCCAGCAGTGGACAGGCAATGAACACTGAAGCTTTCTTT. Supplemented by reference TRBV2 and TRBJ1-1, the full variable domain reads EPEVTQTPSHQVTQMGQEVILRCVPISNHLYFYWYRQILGQKVEFLVSFYNNEISEKSEIFDDQFSVERPDGSNFTLKIRSTKLEDSAMYFCASSGQAMNTEAFFGQGTRLTVV.

The sample holds many counts of this clonotype. The chain couples TRBV29-1 to TRBJ2-7; 8 nucleotides agree with TRBD2. Trimming took 0 bases from V and 2 from J; bases not matched to a gene: 9. CDR1 is SQVTM, CDR2 ANQGSEA, per germline. The CDR3 is 16 amino acids. Written as DNA, the CDR3 is TGCAGCGTTGAAGATCGGGCTAGCGGGTCCCCCTACGAGCAGTACTTC. This encodes CSVEDRASGSPYEQYF.

The chain uses TRBV20-1 and TRBJ2-5; D unclear. The CDR3 has 11 residues. Germline V gene sequence: CDR1 DFQATT, CDR2 SNEGSKA (reference sequence). V lost 6 bases to trimming and J lost 2 bases, with 7 bases between them. The DNA for the CDR3 is TGCAGTGCAGCCCTACAAGAGACCCAGTACTTC. Translating it yields CSAALQETQYF.

This clonotype was observed at least ten times. This chain connects TRBV28 to TRBJ1-5; D ambiguous. The CDR3 runs 15 residues. Germline V gene data show CDR1 as MDHEN and CDR2 as SYDVKM. V lost 6 bases and J 1 base, leaving 13 bases between the germline ends. The CDR3 here is CASSPDARSNQPQHF. In DNA, the CDR3 is TGTGCCAGCAGCCCGGACGCGAGAAGCAATCAGCCCCAGCATTTT. The full variable domain, completed using reference TRBV28 and TRBJ1-5, is DVKVTQSSRYLVKRTGEKVFLECVQDMDHENMFWYRQDPGLGLRLIYFSYDVKMKEKGDIPEGYSVSREKKERFSLILESASTNQTSMYLCASSPDARSNQPQHFGDGTRLSIL.

V is TRBV20-1 and J is TRBJ2-3; D unresolved. Between the trimmed V and J ends, which lost 5 bases and 3 bases, there was a span of 9 bases. Germline V gene sequence: CDR1 DFQATT, CDR2 SNEGSKA (reference sequence). This CDR3 region has 12 residues. The CDR3 nucleotides are TGCAGTGCTCTGATTCTGACAGATACGCAGTATTTT. Translated, it gives CSALILTDTQYF.

This clonotype was observed many times. The genes are TRBV25-1 and TRBJ1-1; D unclear. The CDR3 is 13 amino acids. Germline CDR1 reads MGHDK; CDR2 reads SYGVNS. V lost 8 bases, J lost 1 base, and 11 bases lay in between. The CDR3: CASYHGSNTEAFF. CDR3 DNA: TGTGCCAGCTATCACGGGTCGAACACTGAAGCTTTCTTT.

Ten or more counts support this clonotype. The rearrangement joins TRBV12-3 or TRBV12-4 to TRBJ1-2, with TRBD1 matching 7 bases. Unmatched junction bases numbered 7, after V lost 5 bases and J lost 1 base. The CDR3 runs to 15 residues. CDR3 sequence reads: CASSTQGVDNYGYTF. CDR3 DNA: TGTGCCAGCAGTACTCAGGGGGTGGATAACTATGGCTACACCTTC.

This chain uses TRBV7-2 with TRBJ2-5; TRBD1 or TRBD2 may be the D gene (5 bases each). The germline V and J ends were trimmed by 3 bases and 4 bases, with 15 bases remaining between them. The CDR3 runs to 15 residues. Germline V CDR1 and CDR2: SGHTA, FQGNSA. CDR3 DNA: TGTGCCAGCAGCTTGCTAGGTACTAGGGGAGAGACCCAGTACTTC. Translation: CASSLLGTRGETQYF.

The chain uses TRBV27 and TRBJ2-7; D is unresolved. Germline V gene sequence: CDR1 MNHEY, CDR2 SMNVEV (reference sequence). The CDR3 has 12 amino acids. Trimming left V 3 bases short and J 6 bases short, with 9 bases between. CDR3 region: CASSFSFGEQYF. CDR3 nucleotides: TGTGCCAGCAGTTTTTCGTTCGGCGAGCAGTACTTC.

This clonotype was found many times. The chain employs TRBV2 and TRBJ2-6; D tentatively reads TRBD1 or TRBD2 (5 bases each). This CDR3 is 16 amino acids long. CDR1 SNHLY and CDR2 FYNNEI come from the germline V gene. V lost 2 bases, J lost 4 bases, and 12 bases lay in between. The CDR3 spells CASSERRGTGANVLTF. The CDR3 DNA sequence: TGTGCCAGCAGTGAAAGGAGAGGGACCGGGGCCAACGTCCTGACTTTC. Drawing the rest from reference TRBV2 and TRBJ2-6, the complete variable domain is EPEVTQTPSHQVTQMGQEVILRCVPISNHLYFYWYRQILGQKVEFLVSFYNNEISEKSEIFDDQFSVERPDGSNFTLKIRSTKLEDSAMYFCASSERRGTGANVLTFGAGSRLTVL.

This sequence joins TRBV28 and TRBJ2-7; 13 nucleotides align to TRBD2. The trim removed 3 bases at V and 2 bases at J, leaving 10 bases unmatched. Per germline, CDR1 MDHEN and CDR2 SYDVKM. The CDR3 totals 18 residues. The CDR3 DNA sequence: TGTGCCAGCAGTTTTTCCTACCAGACTAGCGGGGGGCCCTACGAGCAGTACTTC. The encoded protein is CASSFSYQTSGGPYEQYF.

The chain has TRBV27 and TRBJ2-7; 7 nucleotides line up with TRBD2. The CDR3 spans 14 residues. Germline V lookup: CDR1 MNHEY, CDR2 SMNVEV (reference sequence). V dropped 8 bases and J dropped 7; count of bases not matched to a gene: 14. The CDR3 is CASGGGGFLGEQYF. Here the CDR3 DNA reads TGTGCCAGCGGGGGGGGGGGATTTCTAGGAGAGCAGTACTTC.

This clonotype has ten or more counts. The gene calls are TRBV4-1 and TRBJ1-1; perhaps TRBD1 as D (6 bases). The CDR3 is 14 residues long. V lost 5 bases and J lost 1, with 11 bases in between. Germline CDR1 is MGHRA and CDR2 is YSYEKL. The CDR3 sequence is CASSGRTENTEAFF. Written as DNA, the CDR3 is TGCGCCAGCAGCGGTAGGACAGAGAACACTGAAGCTTTCTTT.

This clonotype appeared many times. The J gene is TRBJ1-2, the V gene TRBV9, with 7 positions matching TRBD1. The germline gives CDR1 SGDLS, CDR2 YYNGEE. After removal of 5 bases from V and 2 bases from J, the junction contained 9 bases not matched to a gene. This CDR3 has 15 amino acids. CDR3: CASSPPGQANYGYTF. The CDR3 DNA follows: TGTGCCAGCAGTCCTCCCGGACAGGCGAACTATGGCTACACCTTC. Full variable domain (missing parts from reference TRBV9 and TRBJ1-2): DSGVTQTPKHLITATGQRVTLRCSPRSGDLSVYWYQQSLDQGLQFLIQYYNGEERAKGNILERFSAQQFPDLHSELNLSSLELGDSALYFCASSPPGQANYGYTFGSGTRLTVV.

This clonotype was observed at least ten times. The chain couples TRBV7-8 to TRBJ2-5; 9 bases agree with TRBD1. CDR1 is SGHVS, CDR2 FQNEAQ, per germline. This CDR3 is 14 amino acids long. The ends lost 8 bases at V and 4 bases at J; junction bases unmatched: 8. This CDR3 is CASRHRGRGETQYF. DNA of the CDR3: TGTGCCAGCCGACACAGGGGGCGCGGAGAGACCCAGTACTTC.

In its sample, this clonotype was seen many times. The chain is built from TRBV6-1 and TRBJ2-7, with D maybe TRBD2 (6 bases). CDR3 length: 15 residues. The V gene's germline CDR1 is MNHNS and CDR2 SASEGT. V lost 1 base to trimming and J lost 2 bases, with 12 bases between them. CDR3 nucleotides: TGTGCCAGCAGTGAAGTACCAGGGACTGCCTACGAGCAGTACTTC. It specifies CASSEVPGTAYEQYF.